This T cell receptor (beta chain) was recovered during a study of response to subunit inactivated influenza vaccine. One entry per CDR3 protein, called by TCRdb with MiXCR from the RT-PCR reads. The sample gives about 300,000 distinct CDR3 sequences, about 20% of which show up once; about 9.3% is in the top ten. The V and J ends lost 0 bases and 3 bases respectively, with 14 bases between them. Germline V lookup: CDR1 DFQATT, CDR2 SNEGSKA (reference sequence). The CDR3 extends over 15 amino acids. The J gene is TRBJ1-1, the V gene TRBV20-1; TRBD1 might be the D (6 bases). The receptor was isolated from a man between 50 and 69 years old who received an inactivated influenza vaccine. Sequences were derived from PBMCs from blood, sampled approximately 20 months after vaccination. For the CDR3, the DNA is TGCAGTGCTAGAGATTATGGGGGCGGTCACACTGAAGCTTTCTTT. It specifies CSARDYGGGHTEAFF.